These T cell receptor beta chains were read from a single sample in a study of shared T cell receptors in the human thymus. Libraries were prepared by immunoSEQ multiplex PCR; TCRdb keeps only in-frame clonotypes and omits some of them. Of roughly 700,000 clones listed, around 89% are singletons. Separately, the same data were catalogued under a study of human thymus T cells.

Sequencing was performed on thymocytes. Source of these receptors: a boy under two years old with a congenital heart defect. Each CDR3 is given with its conserved first and last residue. Fields, in order: CDR3 DNA, CDR3 protein, D gene, clone size, V gene, J gene. D genes are given only for firm matches. Expanded clones are given a class, and other clones once, few, many or no size at all.

CDR3nt: TGTGCCAGCAGTTACTCGGGACAGGGGGACCAAGAGACCCAGTACTTC
CDR3aa: CASSYSGQGDQETQYF
d_gene: TRBD1
abundance: -
v_gene: TRBV6-5
j_gene: TRBJ2-5

CDR3nt: TGTGCCAGCCGGACTAGCGGGAAGGTCAGCGAGCAGTACTTC
CDR3aa: CASRTSGKVSEQYF
d_gene: TRBD2
abundance: -
v_gene: TRBV28
j_gene: TRBJ2-7

CDR3nt: TGTGCCACTCTTCCGACAGCGGGAAACACCATATATTTT
CDR3aa: CATLPTAGNTIYF
d_gene: -
abundance: -
v_gene: TRBV10-3
j_gene: TRBJ1-3

CDR3nt: TGCAGCGTTGAATCGACAAATTCCTGGGCAGGTCTTGGTGAGCAGTTCTTC
CDR3aa: CSVESTNSWAGLGEQFF
d_gene: -
abundance: -
v_gene: TRBV29-1
j_gene: TRBJ2-1

CDR3nt: TGTGCCAGCAGTTACTCGAGTCGTTTTAACTATGGCTACACCTTC
CDR3aa: CASSYSSRFNYGYTF
d_gene: -
abundance: -
v_gene: TRBV6-5
j_gene: TRBJ1-2

CDR3nt: TGTGCCAGCAGCCTAACCGGGACAGGGATCGAAGCTTGCGAGCAGTACTTC
CDR3aa: CASSLTGTGIEACEQYF
d_gene: TRBD1
abundance: once
v_gene: TRBV5-8
j_gene: TRBJ2-7

CDR3nt: TGTGCCAGCAGTACCGACGGGACTCCTAGCTCCTACAATGAGCAGTTCTTC
CDR3aa: CASSTDGTPSSYNEQFF
d_gene: -
abundance: -
v_gene: TRBV27
j_gene: TRBJ2-1

CDR3nt: TGTGCCAGCAGCTTAAAAAATGGGGCCTTCAGCGGGAGCTCCTACAATGAGCAGTTCTTC
CDR3aa: CASSLKNGAFSGSSYNEQFF
d_gene: TRBD2
abundance: -
v_gene: TRBV7-3
j_gene: TRBJ2-1

CDR3nt: TGTGCCAGCAGCTTATCAGGGAACCATCAGCCCCAGCATTTT
CDR3aa: CASSLSGNHQPQHF
d_gene: -
abundance: -
v_gene: TRBV7-9
j_gene: TRBJ1-5

CDR3nt: TGCGCCAGCAGTGGGTCCCATGGGGGAGGGCCCCGGAGAACCTACGAGCAGTACTTC
CDR3aa: CASSGSHGGGPRRTYEQYF
d_gene: TRBD2
abundance: -
v_gene: TRBV10-2
j_gene: TRBJ2-7

CDR3nt: TGTGCCAGCAGCTCGGACGATGGCAGGGGCGAAGAGACCCAGTACTTC
CDR3aa: CASSSDDGRGEETQYF
d_gene: -
abundance: -
v_gene: TRBV5-4
j_gene: TRBJ2-5

CDR3nt: TGTGCCATCAGTGAAAGAGGAGGCACAGATACGCAGTATTTT
CDR3aa: CAISERGGTDTQYF
d_gene: -
abundance: -
v_gene: TRBV10-3
j_gene: TRBJ2-3

CDR3nt: TGTGCCAGCAGGGGGACCAGGGGGCCCGATCTATACGAGCAGTACTTC
CDR3aa: CASRGTRGPDLYEQYF
d_gene: TRBD1
abundance: -
v_gene: TRBV27
j_gene: TRBJ2-7

CDR3nt: TGTGCCTGGAGTGTACGCGGGAGTTGCGCCTACAATGAGCAGTTCTTC
CDR3aa: CAWSVRGSCAYNEQFF
d_gene: TRBD2
abundance: -
v_gene: TRBV30
j_gene: TRBJ2-1

CDR3nt: TGTGCCAGTTCCGGGACAGGGAACACCGGGGAGCTGTTTTTT
CDR3aa: CASSGTGNTGELFF
d_gene: TRBD1
abundance: -
v_gene: TRBV19
j_gene: TRBJ2-2

CDR3nt: TGTGCCAGAGGGGGACTAGCGGCCACAGATACGCAGTATTTT
CDR3aa: CARGGLAATDTQYF
d_gene: TRBD2
abundance: few
v_gene: TRBV2
j_gene: TRBJ2-3

CDR3nt: TGTGCCAGCAGGGTTGGGGCATTCAGGGGTGACGAGCAGTACTTC
CDR3aa: CASRVGAFRGDEQYF
d_gene: -
abundance: -
v_gene: TRBV6-5
j_gene: TRBJ2-7

CDR3nt: TGTGCCAGCAGCATAGACCCCGACAGGGCGATGGGGGAGCAGTACTTC
CDR3aa: CASSIDPDRAMGEQYF
d_gene: TRBD1
abundance: -
v_gene: TRBV7-9
j_gene: TRBJ2-7

CDR3nt: TGTGCCAGCAGCAAACATGGGGGAGGGATATACACCGGGGAGCTGTTTTTT
CDR3aa: CASSKHGGGIYTGELFF
d_gene: -
abundance: few
v_gene: TRBV21-1
j_gene: TRBJ2-2

CDR3nt: TGTGCCAGCAGTGAAGCGGGGCTGGGTACTGAAGCTTTCTTT
CDR3aa: CASSEAGLGTEAFF
d_gene: -
abundance: few
v_gene: TRBV6-1
j_gene: TRBJ1-1

CDR3nt: TGCGCCAGCAGCCAAACACAGGATGTCCACGAGCAGTACTTC
CDR3aa: CASSQTQDVHEQYF
d_gene: -
abundance: -
v_gene: TRBV4-1
j_gene: TRBJ2-7

CDR3nt: TGTGCCAGCAGTTTAGGTGGTAGACTAGCGGGCACAGATACGCAGTATTTT
CDR3aa: CASSLGGRLAGTDTQYF
d_gene: TRBD2
abundance: -
v_gene: TRBV28
j_gene: TRBJ2-3

CDR3nt: TGTGCCAGTAGTATAGATGGTTTGCGGGATGGGGCCACCTACGAGCAGTACTTC
CDR3aa: CASSIDGLRDGATYEQYF
d_gene: -
abundance: -
v_gene: TRBV19
j_gene: TRBJ2-7

CDR3nt: TGTGCCAGCAGTTTGGGACAGGGCGCCACCGGGGAGCTGTTTTTT
CDR3aa: CASSLGQGATGELFF
d_gene: TRBD1
abundance: -
v_gene: TRBV6-1
j_gene: TRBJ2-2

CDR3nt: TGTGCCAGCAGTTACTCAGGGGGGGGAGAATACAATGAGCAGTTCTTC
CDR3aa: CASSYSGGGEYNEQFF
d_gene: -
abundance: -
v_gene: TRBV6-5
j_gene: TRBJ2-1

CDR3nt: TGCGCCAGCAGCCAAGAGACAGGGTTGAACGAGCAGTACTTC
CDR3aa: CASSQETGLNEQYF
d_gene: TRBD1
abundance: -
v_gene: TRBV4-3
j_gene: TRBJ2-7

CDR3nt: TGTGCCAGCAGCTTAGCGGCAGGGGGCTACGAGCAGTACTTC
CDR3aa: CASSLAAGGYEQYF
d_gene: TRBD1
abundance: -
v_gene: TRBV7-2
j_gene: TRBJ2-7

CDR3nt: TGCGCCAGCAGCTCGTCTATAGGGGGCCCGCACTATTACGAGCAGTACTTC
CDR3aa: CASSSSIGGPHYYEQYF
d_gene: TRBD1
abundance: -
v_gene: TRBV5-1
j_gene: TRBJ2-7

CDR3nt: TGTGCCAGCAGCCTCCCTGGCACAGATACGCAGTATTTT
CDR3aa: CASSLPGTDTQYF
d_gene: -
abundance: -
v_gene: TRBV9
j_gene: TRBJ2-3

CDR3nt: TGTGCCAGCAGTGTCCAACAGGGGTCTCCCTACGAGCAGTACTTC
CDR3aa: CASSVQQGSPYEQYF
d_gene: TRBD1
abundance: -
v_gene: TRBV6-1
j_gene: TRBJ2-7

CDR3nt: TGCGCCAGCAGCTTGAGGCGGGAGATGCACACCGGGGAGCTGTTTTTT
CDR3aa: CASSLRREMHTGELFF
d_gene: TRBD2
abundance: -
v_gene: TRBV5-1
j_gene: TRBJ2-2

CDR3nt: TGTGCCAGCACTCCGGGACAGCAAGAGACCCAGTACTTC
CDR3aa: CASTPGQQETQYF
d_gene: TRBD1
abundance: -
v_gene: TRBV28
j_gene: TRBJ2-5

CDR3nt: TGTGCCAGCAGTTCACGGGACACGGGAAGACTTGGCTACACCTTC
CDR3aa: CASSSRDTGRLGYTF
d_gene: -
abundance: -
v_gene: TRBV28
j_gene: TRBJ1-2

CDR3nt: TGTGCCAGCAGTTTGGAGACAGGTGTTTGGGAGCAGTTCTTC
CDR3aa: CASSLETGVWEQFF
d_gene: -
abundance: -
v_gene: TRBV28
j_gene: TRBJ2-1

CDR3nt: TGTGCCAGTAGTAATAAGGGGGCTCCGAATGAGCAGTTCTTC
CDR3aa: CASSNKGAPNEQFF
d_gene: TRBD1
abundance: -
v_gene: TRBV19
j_gene: TRBJ2-1

CDR3nt: TGCAGCGGGAGGGGACAGACGACCGGGACAGATACGCAGTATTTT
CDR3aa: CSGRGQTTGTDTQYF
d_gene: -
abundance: once
v_gene: TRBV29-1
j_gene: TRBJ2-3

CDR3nt: TGTGCCAGCAGTGACGCTTCTCTAGGGGGAACCGGGGCCAACGTCCTGACTTTC
CDR3aa: CASSDASLGGTGANVLTF
d_gene: -
abundance: -
v_gene: TRBV2
j_gene: TRBJ2-6

CDR3nt: TGTGCCAGCTCGCCCCAGGGAAACTATGGCTACACCTTC
CDR3aa: CASSPQGNYGYTF
d_gene: -
abundance: few
v_gene: TRBV18
j_gene: TRBJ1-2

CDR3nt: TGTGCCACCAGCAGAGATAAGAGGGGACAGATCTACGAGCAGTACTTC
CDR3aa: CATSRDKRGQIYEQYF
d_gene: TRBD1
abundance: -
v_gene: TRBV15
j_gene: TRBJ2-7

CDR3nt: TGTGCCAGCAGCCAAGGAGCCCGACCTAGCGGGAATACAGATACGCAGTATTTT
CDR3aa: CASSQGARPSGNTDTQYF
d_gene: TRBD2
abundance: -
v_gene: TRBV4-2
j_gene: TRBJ2-3

CDR3nt: TGTGCCAGCAGCTCGGGGGGGGCGAACACTGAAGCTTTCTTT
CDR3aa: CASSSGGANTEAFF
d_gene: -
abundance: -
v_gene: TRBV7-3
j_gene: TRBJ1-1

CDR3nt: TGTGCCAGCAGTGCCCTAGGGTCGGGAGGGAACTATGGCTACACCTTC
CDR3aa: CASSALGSGGNYGYTF
d_gene: -
abundance: -
v_gene: TRBV6-1
j_gene: TRBJ1-2

CDR3nt: TGTGCCAGCAGTGAAATTAGCGGGGTGAGGGGGACCCAGTACTTC
CDR3aa: CASSEISGVRGTQYF
d_gene: TRBD2
abundance: -
v_gene: TRBV6-1
j_gene: TRBJ2-5

CDR3nt: TGCAGCGTTGAAGTTGCCGGGACAATCGATGAGCAGTTCTTC
CDR3aa: CSVEVAGTIDEQFF
d_gene: -
abundance: once
v_gene: TRBV29-1
j_gene: TRBJ2-1

CDR3nt: TGTGCCAGCAGTGGACGCCGGGACAGGGGATTCGACTATGGCTACACCTTC
CDR3aa: CASSGRRDRGFDYGYTF
d_gene: TRBD1
abundance: -
v_gene: TRBV2
j_gene: TRBJ1-2

CDR3nt: TGTGCCACCAGCAGAGATTCATCGGGAAGGCAAGAGACCCAGTACTTC
CDR3aa: CATSRDSSGRQETQYF
d_gene: -
abundance: once
v_gene: TRBV15
j_gene: TRBJ2-5